The clone carrying this T cell receptor beta chain was seen only a few times. The table came from immunoSEQ multiplex PCR; TCRdb's copy has only in-frame clones and leaves some out. This sample has about 45,000 clones; around 85% occur once, and the top ten carry just over 9%. Trimming cost V 5 bases and J 5 bases, with 7 bases left between them. This CDR3 is built from 11 residues. The data originate from a study of blood T cell repertoires in COVID-19. For the study at large: The origin of the acute and convalescent COVID-19 samples was the United States, Italy and Spain.

V usage is TRBV12-3 or TRBV12-4 and J usage is TRBJ2-7; possible D gene TRBD2, 5 bases. This TCR was sampled from a human donor in a cohort sampled during active COVID-19. Sequenced: peripheral blood. CDR3 nucleotides: TGTGCCAGCAGTGACGGGAACGAGCAGTACTTC. Encoded protein: CASSDGNEQYF.